This T cell receptor (beta chain) appears in the sequencing data of a study of blood T cells in healthy people across ages. General study findings and limits: A strong correlation between TCR beta diversity and naive T cell percentage was seen.

It was with a sample-barcoded 5' primer and a J-beta primer mix that a second PCR of roughly 7 to 12 cycles was run. Sequencing yielded, for each sample, at least 2.5 million paired-end reads carrying CDR3. TCRdb itself ran the 5' RACE reads through MiXCR, one entry per CDR3 protein. The data hold some 700,000 distinct CDR3 sequences, with roughly 41% observed a single time. With regard to this clonotype: Its antigen is not identified.

The CDR3 spans 16 residues. J gave up 5 bases and V 6 bases, and 8 bases lay outside the gene matches. Sample: blood. The receptor was derived from a woman aged 55-69 years in good health. The chain uses TRBV12-3 or TRBV12-4 and TRBJ2-1, with 12 bases that match TRBD1. As DNA, the CDR3 is TGTGCCAGCAGCCTATGGGGACAGGGGGCTCACAATGAGCAGTTCTTC. This encodes CASSLWGQGAHNEQFF.